These 8 T cell receptor beta chains were sequenced from one sample in a study of tumor and adjacent non-tumor tissue in lung cancer. The library came from three nested PCR rounds adapted from ARM-PCR protocols. TCRdb re-derived calls from the multiplex PCR reads in MiXCR, one entry per CDR3 protein. The table lists about 48,000 distinct CDR3 sequences, 55% to 65% of them singletons. The template was RNA from unsorted bulk tissue. The normal lung tissue was taken more than 3 cm from the tumor edge. The specimen was distant non-tumor lung tissue. The receptors were gathered from a woman aged 70-85 years with non-small cell lung cancer.

Many counts were recorded for this clonotype. The J gene is TRBJ1-1, the V gene TRBV6-5; D not resolved. Trimming removed 4 bases from V and 9 bases from J, with 15 bases in between. Germline values: CDR1 MNHEY, CDR2 SVGAGI. The CDR3 is made up of 13 amino acids. CDR3 DNA sequence: TGTGCCAGCAGTTCTAGCAGCCGCCAAAAAGCTTTCTTT. Amino acid sequence: CASSSSSRQKAFF.

This clonotype was seen repeatedly, ten times or more. This rearrangement joins TRBV29-1 to TRBJ1-3; 7 bases map to TRBD1. The CDR3 totals 14 residues. V trimming: 4 bases; J trimming: 0 bases; junction bases outside the gene matches: 3. Germline CDR1 and CDR2: SQVTM and ANQGSEA. The CDR3 sequence is CSVAGTDSGNTIYF. The CDR3 nucleotides read TGCAGCGTTGCGGGGACAGACTCTGGAAACACCATATATTTT. Based on the CDR3 plus reference TRBV29-1 and TRBJ1-3, the full variable domain is SAVISQKPSRDICQRGTSLTIQCQVDSQVTMMFWYRQQPGQSLTLIATANQGSEATYESGFVIDKFPISRPNLTFSTLTVSNMSPEDSSIYLCSVAGTDSGNTIYFGEGSWLTVV.

A remark on this clonotype: Because it lacks the conserved phenylalanine or tryptophan at the end, this CDR3 is likely a read error. No DNA is shown, since the ends of the CDR3 on it are uncertain; the CDR3 is the one TCRdb lists. The CDR3 sequence: CSVGTGGSTGELLL. J is TRBJ2-2 and V is TRBV29-1; TRBD1, the table's D call, was not compared with the DNA. CDR1 SQVTM and CDR2 ANQGSEA come from the germline V gene. Counting both end residues, the CDR3 totals 14 amino acids.

This chain connects TRBV6-1 to TRBJ2-3; D gene uncertain. With 7 bases removed from V and 0 bases from J, the gap between germline ends came to 8 bases. The CDR3 spans 13 residues. Germline CDR1 MNHNS, CDR2 SASEGT. Here the CDR3 DNA reads TGTGCCAGCATTGGGTTCAGCACAGATACGCAGTATTTT. This gives the protein CASIGFSTDTQYF.

This chain links TRBV5-4 with TRBJ2-3; 8 nucleotides align to TRBD1. This CDR3 has 15 amino acids. Germline V gene data show CDR1 as SGHNT and CDR2 as YYREEE (reference sequence). CDR3 sequence reads: CEGSGRDRSTDTQYF. The CDR3 nucleotides are TGTGAGGGCAGCGGACGGGACAGGAGTACAGATACGCAGTATTTT.

There are a few counts of this clonotype. This could be a read error, since a much larger clone is one nucleotide away. The chain carries TRBV6-2 or TRBV6-3 and TRBJ1-6; D gene uncertain. Trimming took 2 bases from V and 14 from J, leaving 16 bases between them. The germline CDR1 and CDR2 sequences are MNHEY and SVGEGT. The CDR3 has 14 amino acids. The CDR3 bases are TGTGCCAGCAGTTACGAGGGAAGGAGATCATCCCTCCACTTT. This encodes CASSYEGRRSSLHF.

J is TRBJ2-3 and V is TRBV7-9; D is perhaps TRBD2 (6 bases). Germline CDR1 SEHNR, CDR2 FQNEAQ (reference sequence). V was shortened by 0 bases and J by 1 base, with 8 bases between the two germline ends. This CDR3 comprises 15 residues. As DNA, the CDR3 is TGTGCCAGCAGCTTAGCTTCGGGAGGCACAGATACGCAGTATTTT. Translated: CASSLASGGTDTQYF.

This clonotype was seen many times. The rearrangement uses TRBV7-9 and TRBJ2-1; D is undetermined. The V end lost 1 base, the J end lost 9 bases, and 10 bases lay between the germline ends. CDR3 length: 13 residues. The germline CDR1 and CDR2 sequences are SEHNR and FQNEAQ (reference sequence). CDR3 coding DNA: TGTGCCAGCAGCTTAGTTCTTGCGTTTGAGCAGTTCTTC. This sequence encodes CASSLVLAFEQFF.